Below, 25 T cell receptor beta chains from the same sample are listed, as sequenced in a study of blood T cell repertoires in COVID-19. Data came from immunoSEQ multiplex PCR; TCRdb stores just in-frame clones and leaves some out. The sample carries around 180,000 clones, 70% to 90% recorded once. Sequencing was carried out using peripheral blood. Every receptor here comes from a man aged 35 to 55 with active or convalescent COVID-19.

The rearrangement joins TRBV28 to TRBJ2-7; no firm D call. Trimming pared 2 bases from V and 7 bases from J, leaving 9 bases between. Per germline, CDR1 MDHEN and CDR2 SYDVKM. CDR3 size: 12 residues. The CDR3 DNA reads TGTGCCAGCAGTTTACTGACTTTGGAGCAGTACTTC. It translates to CASSLLTLEQYF.

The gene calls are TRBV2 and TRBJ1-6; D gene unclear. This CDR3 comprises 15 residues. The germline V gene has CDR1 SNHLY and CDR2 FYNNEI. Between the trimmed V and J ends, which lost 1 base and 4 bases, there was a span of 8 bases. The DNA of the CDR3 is TGTGCCAGCAGTGAAGGTTCGGGGTATAATTCACCCCTCCACTTT. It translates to CASSEGSGYNSPLHF.

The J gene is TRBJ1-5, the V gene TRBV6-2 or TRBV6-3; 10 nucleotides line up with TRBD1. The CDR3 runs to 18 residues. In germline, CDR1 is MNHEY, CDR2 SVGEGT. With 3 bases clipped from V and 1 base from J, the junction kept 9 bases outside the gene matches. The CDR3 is CASSYRGWGQGSNQPQHF. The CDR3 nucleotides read TGTGCCAGCAGTTATAGGGGATGGGGACAGGGGAGCAATCAGCCCCAGCATTTT.

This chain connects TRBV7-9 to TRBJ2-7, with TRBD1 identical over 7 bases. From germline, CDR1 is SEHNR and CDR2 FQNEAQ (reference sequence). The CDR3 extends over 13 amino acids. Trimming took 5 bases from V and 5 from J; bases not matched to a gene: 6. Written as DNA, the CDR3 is TGTGCCAGCAGCCCGGGACAGTTCCACGAGCAGTACTTC. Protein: CASSPGQFHEQYF.

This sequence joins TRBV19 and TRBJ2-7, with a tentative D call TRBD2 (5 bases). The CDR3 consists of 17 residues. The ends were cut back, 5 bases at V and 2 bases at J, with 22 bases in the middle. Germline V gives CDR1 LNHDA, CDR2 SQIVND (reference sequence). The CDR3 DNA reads TGTGCCAGTAGTCCTAACATTCGGAGGCCCGGGCCCTACGAGCAGTACTTC. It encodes CASSPNIRRPGPYEQYF.

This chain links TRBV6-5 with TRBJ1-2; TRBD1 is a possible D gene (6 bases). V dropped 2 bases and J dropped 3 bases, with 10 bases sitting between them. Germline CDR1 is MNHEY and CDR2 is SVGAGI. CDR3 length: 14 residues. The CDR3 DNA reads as TGTGCCAGCAGTTACGGCAGGGGCTACTATGGCTACACCTTC. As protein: CASSYGRGYYGYTF.

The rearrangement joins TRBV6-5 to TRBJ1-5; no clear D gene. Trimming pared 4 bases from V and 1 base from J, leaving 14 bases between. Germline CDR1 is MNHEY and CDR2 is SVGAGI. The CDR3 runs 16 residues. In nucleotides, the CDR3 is TGTGCCAGCAGTTCCCAACTGTCGCGGAGCAATCAGCCCCAGCATTTT. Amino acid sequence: CASSSQLSRSNQPQHF.

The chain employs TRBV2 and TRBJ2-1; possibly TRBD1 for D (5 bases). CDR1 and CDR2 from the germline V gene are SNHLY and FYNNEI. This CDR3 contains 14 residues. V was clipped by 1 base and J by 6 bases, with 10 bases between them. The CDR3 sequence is CASSEEGVSNEQFF. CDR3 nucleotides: TGTGCCAGCAGTGAAGAAGGGGTTTCCAATGAGCAGTTCTTC.

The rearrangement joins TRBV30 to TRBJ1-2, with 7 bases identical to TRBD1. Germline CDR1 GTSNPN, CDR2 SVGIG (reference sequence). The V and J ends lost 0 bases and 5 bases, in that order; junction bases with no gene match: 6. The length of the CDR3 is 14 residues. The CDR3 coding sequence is TGTGCCTGGAGTGTGACAGGGAAGGGTTATGGCTACACCTTC. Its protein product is CAWSVTGKGYGYTF.

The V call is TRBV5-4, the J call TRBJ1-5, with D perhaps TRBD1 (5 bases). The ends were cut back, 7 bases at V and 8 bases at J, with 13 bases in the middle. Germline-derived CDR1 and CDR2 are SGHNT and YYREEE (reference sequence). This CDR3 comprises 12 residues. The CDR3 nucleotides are TGTGCCAGCGGGGTCGCAGGGAAGCCCCAGCATTTT. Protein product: CASGVAGKPQHF.

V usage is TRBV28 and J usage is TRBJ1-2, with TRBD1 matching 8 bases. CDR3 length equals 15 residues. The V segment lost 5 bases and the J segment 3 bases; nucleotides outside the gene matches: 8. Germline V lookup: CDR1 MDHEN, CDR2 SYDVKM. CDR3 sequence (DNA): TGTGCCAGCAGTCCTCAGGGGGCGGGGTACTATGGCTACACCTTC. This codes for CASSPQGAGYYGYTF.

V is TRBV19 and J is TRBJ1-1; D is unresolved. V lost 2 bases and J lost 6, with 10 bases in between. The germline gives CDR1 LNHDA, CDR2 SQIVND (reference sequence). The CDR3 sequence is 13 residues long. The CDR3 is CASSIPGNAEAFF. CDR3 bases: TGTGCCAGTAGTATACCGGGTAACGCTGAAGCTTTCTTT.

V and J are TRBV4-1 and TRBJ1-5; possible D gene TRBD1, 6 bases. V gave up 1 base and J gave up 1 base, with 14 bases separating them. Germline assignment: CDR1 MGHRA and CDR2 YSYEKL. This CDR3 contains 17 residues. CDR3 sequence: CASSQGPTGLSNQPQHF. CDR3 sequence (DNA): TGCGCCAGCAGCCAAGGCCCAACAGGGTTGAGCAATCAGCCCCAGCATTTT.

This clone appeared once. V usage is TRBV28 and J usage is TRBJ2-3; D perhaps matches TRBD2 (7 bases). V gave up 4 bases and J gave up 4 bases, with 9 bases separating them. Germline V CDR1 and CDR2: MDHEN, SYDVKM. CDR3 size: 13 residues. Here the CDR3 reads CASSSGGADTQYF. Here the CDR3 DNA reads TGTGCCAGCAGTTCGGGGGGCGCAGATACGCAGTATTTT.

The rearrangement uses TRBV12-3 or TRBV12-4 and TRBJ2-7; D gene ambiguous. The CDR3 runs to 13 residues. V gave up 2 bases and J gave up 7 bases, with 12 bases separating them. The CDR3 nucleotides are TGTGCCAGCAGTTTACAACAGAGCTATGAGCAGTACTTC. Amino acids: CASSLQQSYEQYF.

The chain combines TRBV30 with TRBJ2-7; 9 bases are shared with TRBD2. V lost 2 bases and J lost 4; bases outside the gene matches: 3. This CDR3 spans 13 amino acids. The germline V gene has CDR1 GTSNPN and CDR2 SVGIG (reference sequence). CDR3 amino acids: CAWSPSGVYEQYF. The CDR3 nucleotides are TGTGCCTGGAGTCCTAGCGGGGTTTACGAGCAGTACTTC.

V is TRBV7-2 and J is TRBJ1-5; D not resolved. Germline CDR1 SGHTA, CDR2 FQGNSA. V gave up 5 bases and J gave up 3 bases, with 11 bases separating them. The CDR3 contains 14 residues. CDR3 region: CASSPGVLNQPQHF. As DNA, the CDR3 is TGTGCCAGCAGCCCGGGAGTGCTCAATCAGCCCCAGCATTTT. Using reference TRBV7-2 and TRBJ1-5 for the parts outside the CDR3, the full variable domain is GAGVSQSPSNKVTEKGKDVELRCDPISGHTALYWYRQSLGQGLEFLIYFQGNSAPDKSGLPSDRFSAERTGGSVSTLTIQRTQQEDSAVYLCASSPGVLNQPQHFGDGTRLSIL.

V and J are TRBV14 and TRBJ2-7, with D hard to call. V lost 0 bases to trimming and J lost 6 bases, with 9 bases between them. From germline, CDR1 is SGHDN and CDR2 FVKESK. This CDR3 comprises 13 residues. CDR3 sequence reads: CASSQDPSGEQYF. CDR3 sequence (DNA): TGTGCCAGCAGCCAAGACCCTTCCGGCGAGCAGTACTTC.

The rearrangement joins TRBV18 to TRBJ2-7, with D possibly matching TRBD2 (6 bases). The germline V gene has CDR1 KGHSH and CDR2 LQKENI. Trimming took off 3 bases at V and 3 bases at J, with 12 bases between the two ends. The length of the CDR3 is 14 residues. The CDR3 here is CASSPKAGFYEQYF. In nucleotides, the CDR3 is TGTGCCAGCTCACCCAAGGCGGGGTTCTACGAGCAGTACTTC.

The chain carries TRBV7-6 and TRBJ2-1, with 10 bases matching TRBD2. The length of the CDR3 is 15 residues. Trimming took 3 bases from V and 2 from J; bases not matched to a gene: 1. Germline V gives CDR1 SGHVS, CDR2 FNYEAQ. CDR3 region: CASSFLAGAYNEQFF. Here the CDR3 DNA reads TGTGCCAGCAGCTTTCTAGCGGGGGCCTACAATGAGCAGTTCTTC.

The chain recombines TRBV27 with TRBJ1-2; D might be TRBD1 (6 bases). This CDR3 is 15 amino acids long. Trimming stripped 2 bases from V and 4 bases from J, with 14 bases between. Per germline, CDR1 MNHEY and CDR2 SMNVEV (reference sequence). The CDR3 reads CASSLQGRGPYGYTF. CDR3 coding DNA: TGTGCCAGCAGTTTACAAGGCAGGGGTCCCTATGGCTACACCTTC.

The CDR3 sequence: CASRLLAGSSYNEQFF. In DNA, the CDR3 is TGTGCCAGCAGACTCTTAGCGGGGAGCTCCTACAATGAGCAGTTCTTC. The rearrangement links TRBV2 to TRBJ2-1; 8 bases line up with TRBD2. The V gene end was trimmed by 6 bases and the J gene end by 0 bases; junction bases not matched to a gene: 7. This CDR3 spans 16 amino acids. In germline, CDR1 is SNHLY, CDR2 FYNNEI.

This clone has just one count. The CDR3 reads CASSLRQGATNQPQHF. Written as DNA, the CDR3 is TGCGCCAGCAGCTTACGACAGGGGGCCACCAATCAGCCCCAGCATTTT. The rearrangement joins TRBV5-1 to TRBJ1-5; 10 bases align to TRBD1. Germline V gene sequence: CDR1 SGHRS, CDR2 YFSETQ. With 2 bases clipped from V and 3 bases from J, the junction kept 5 bases outside the gene matches. This CDR3 is 16 amino acids long.

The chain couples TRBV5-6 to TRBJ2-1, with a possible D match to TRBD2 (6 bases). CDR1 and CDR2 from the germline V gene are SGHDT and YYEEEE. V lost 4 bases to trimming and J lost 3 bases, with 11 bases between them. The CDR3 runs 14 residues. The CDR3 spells CASSAGTFYNEQFF. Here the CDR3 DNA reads TGTGCCAGCAGCGCCGGGACTTTCTACAATGAGCAGTTCTTC. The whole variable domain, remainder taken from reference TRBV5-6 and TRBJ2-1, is DAGVTQSPTHLIKTRGQQVTLRCSPKSGHDTVSWYQQALGQGPQFIFQYYEEEERQRGNFPDRFSGHQFPNYSSELNVNALLLGDSALYLCASSAGTFYNEQFFGPGTRLTVL.

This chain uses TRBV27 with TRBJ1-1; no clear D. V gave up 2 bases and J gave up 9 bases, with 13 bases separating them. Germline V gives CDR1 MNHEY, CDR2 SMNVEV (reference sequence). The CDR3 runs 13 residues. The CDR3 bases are TGTGCCAGCAGTTTAGAGCTCGGCGGGAAAGCTTTCTTT. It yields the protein CASSLELGGKAFF.